This T cell receptor (beta chain) was sequenced in a study of T-cell reconstitution after alpha-beta-depleted transplantation in children. Study outcomes and limitations: T-cell counts and diversity at one year following transplant were attributed mainly to newly produced T cells. Roughly two months post-transplant, alpha-beta T cells reportedly originated from several hundred graft clones that had expanded. In some patients, recipient T cells and intrathymic progenitors surviving conditioning explained high day-60 diversity.

The CDR3 has 16 amino acids. V was trimmed by 1 base and J by 5 bases, leaving 17 bases between them. From germline, CDR1 is SGHTA and CDR2 FQGNSA. Worth noting for this clonotype: Its antigen is undetermined.

Preparation of the TCRbeta library involved a method that used unique molecular identifiers. MiXCR was run by TCRdb on the PCR reads, yielding one entry per CDR3 protein. Of around 960,000 distinct CDR3 sequences in the sample, 25% to 35% were seen once. The material sequenced was PBMCs, mostly from graft donor cells, taken 360 days after TCRalphabeta/CD19-depleted stem cell transplant. The receptor was isolated from a boy younger than two who had a stem cell transplant for SCID, so the T cells may come from the graft donor. The chain combines TRBV7-2 with TRBJ2-5; D ambiguous. In DNA, the CDR3 is TGTGCCAGCAGCTTAGACCCACTGCTAGGAATGGAGACCCAGTACTTC. This sequence encodes CASSLDPLLGMETQYF.